These 2 T cell receptor beta chains share one sample of origin, sequenced in a study of blood T cell repertoires in COVID-19. Only in-frame clones appear in the TCRdb table, and some are missing; sequencing was by immunoSEQ multiplex PCR. The table has around 120,000 clones, 90% seen once. Specimen: peripheral blood. The receptor set was obtained from a woman aged 55-69 years with COVID-19, enrolled during active disease.

The chain is built from TRBV5-4 and TRBJ2-2; D is possibly TRBD2 (5 bases). The V end was cut by 1 base, the J end by 1 base, with 8 bases between. This CDR3 comprises 15 residues. CDR1 and CDR2 from the germline V gene are SGHNT and YYREEE (reference sequence). The CDR3 here is CASSLPGRNTGELFF. CDR3 sequence (DNA): TGTGCCAGCAGCTTGCCGGGAAGGAACACCGGGGAGCTGTTTTTT.

The rearrangement uses TRBV9 and TRBJ1-2; 9 bases match TRBD1. J gave up 6 bases and V 3 bases, and 6 bases lay outside the gene matches. The CDR3 sequence is 14 residues long. Germline V gene lookup returns CDR1 SGDLS and CDR2 YYNGEE. The CDR3 bases are TGTGCCAGCAGCGAAAATACAGGGGGCCATGGCTACACCTTC. Residues: CASSENTGGHGYTF.